These T cell receptor beta chains were read from a single sample in a study of blood T cell repertoires in COVID-19. Method: immunoSEQ multiplex PCR; TCRdb's copy keeps in-frame clones and lacks some. The sample consists of 100,000 to 150,000 clones, around four fifths of them appearing once. The specimen sequenced was PBMCs or T cells enriched from blood (not recorded which). These receptors were collected from a man in his forties with acute COVID-19. The CDR3 runs from the conserved cysteine through the conserved F or W. The order of the fields is V gene, J gene, clone size, D gene, CDR3 protein. D genes are given only for firm matches. The size entry is marked missing in some rows and otherwise reads once, few, many or a size class.

>TRBV5-5|TRBJ1-5|-|-
CASSLGGAGNQPQHF
>TRBV6-5|TRBJ1-6|-|TRBD1
CASSYSRTGDSPLHF
>TRBV5-1|TRBJ2-5|-|TRBD1
CASSPGGGQETQYF
>TRBV28|TRBJ2-2|-|TRBD1
CASRLQGADGELFF
>TRBV13|TRBJ2-1|-|TRBD2
CASSRTSGQPGEQFF
>TRBV6-5|TRBJ2-5|-|TRBD1
CASQGDRETQYF
>TRBV4-1|TRBJ2-7|-|-
CASSQEARVYEQYF
>TRBV7-9|TRBJ2-5|-|-
CASSLVLGRATQYF
>TRBV6-5|TRBJ1-5|few|-
CASNQGGGQPQHF
>TRBV7-9|TRBJ2-7|-|TRBD1
CASTRTGTGGAEQYF
>TRBV7-2|TRBJ1-2|-|-
CASSSAGKGDYGYTF
>TRBV18|TRBJ1-2|-|TRBD1
CASSTTGGDYGYTF
>TRBV12-5|TRBJ2-1|-|TRBD1
CASGLGQGAYNEQFF
>TRBV7-9|TRBJ2-7|-|-
CASSPQGREQYF
>TRBV15|TRBJ1-2|-|TRBD1
CATSRPGQGPNYGYTF
>TRBV10-3|TRBJ1-1|-|TRBD1
CAVNRGPNTEAFF